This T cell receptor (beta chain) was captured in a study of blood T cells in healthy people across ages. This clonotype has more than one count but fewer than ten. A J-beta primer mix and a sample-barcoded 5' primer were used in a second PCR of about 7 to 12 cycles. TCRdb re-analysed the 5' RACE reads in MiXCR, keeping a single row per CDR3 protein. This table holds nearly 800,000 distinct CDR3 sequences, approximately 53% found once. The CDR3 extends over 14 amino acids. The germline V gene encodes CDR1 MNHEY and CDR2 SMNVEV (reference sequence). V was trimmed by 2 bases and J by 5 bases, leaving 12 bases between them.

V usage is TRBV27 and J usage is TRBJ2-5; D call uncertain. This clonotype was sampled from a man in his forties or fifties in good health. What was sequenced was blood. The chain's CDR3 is CASSLQPKLETQYF. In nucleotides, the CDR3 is TGTGCCAGCAGTTTACAGCCTAAACTCGAGACCCAGTACTTC.